This T cell receptor (beta chain) stems from a study of regulatory T cells in long-lasting Graves disease. This clonotype came up many times. What it recognizes is unknown. Overall study results and limits: New patients shared fewer public clonotypes (966) than persistent patients did (around 2,700).

The time point: persistent/refractory GD, antithyroid drugs over 5 years with positive TRAb. Extracted PBMC RNA gave rise to the TCR library. Each of the patients was recruited from an endocrinology department situated in Xi'an, China. Construction of the TCR beta libraries employed iRepertoire HTBI primers in conjunction with Arm-PCR of CDR3 regions. From the multiplex PCR reads, TCRdb called clonotypes with MiXCR, one entry per CDR3 protein. The sample carries 400,000 to 500,000 distinct CDR3 sequences, around 20% recorded once. The CDR3 totals 15 residues. Germline values: CDR1 SGHNT, CDR2 YYREEE (reference sequence). Trimming removed 1 base at V and 3 bases at J, with 13 bases between.

V is TRBV5-4 and J is TRBJ2-5; tentatively, D is TRBD2 (7 bases). The TCR was taken from a female donor with Graves disease. The sequenced sample was peripheral blood mononuclear cells (PBMCs), obtained when the disease was refractory, from a patient treated with antithyroid drugs. The CDR3 sequence is CASSLLTGGEETQYF. As DNA, the CDR3 is TGTGCCAGCAGCTTGCTCACGGGGGGCGAAGAGACCCAGTACTTC.